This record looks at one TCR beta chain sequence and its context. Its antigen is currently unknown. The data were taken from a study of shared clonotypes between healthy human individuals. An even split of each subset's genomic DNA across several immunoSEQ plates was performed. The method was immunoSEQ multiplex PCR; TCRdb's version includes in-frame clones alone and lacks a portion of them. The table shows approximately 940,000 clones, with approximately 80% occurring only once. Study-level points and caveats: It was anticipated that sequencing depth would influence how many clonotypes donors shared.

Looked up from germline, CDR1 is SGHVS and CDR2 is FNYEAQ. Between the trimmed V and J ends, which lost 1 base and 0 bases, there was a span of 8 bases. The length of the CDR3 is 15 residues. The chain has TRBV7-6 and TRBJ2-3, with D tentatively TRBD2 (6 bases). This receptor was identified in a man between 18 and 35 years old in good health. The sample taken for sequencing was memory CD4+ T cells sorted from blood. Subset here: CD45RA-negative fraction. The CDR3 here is CASSLVAASTDTQYF. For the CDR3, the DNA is TGTGCCAGCAGCTTAGTAGCGGCTAGCACAGATACGCAGTATTTT.